This TCR beta chain was captured in a study of human T cells and chemical hapten exposure. Study-wide points: Relative to controls, expanded TCRs formed significantly more large CDR3 similarity clusters.

Germline V gene sequence: CDR1 LGHDT, CDR2 YNNKEL (reference sequence). Trimming shortened V by 6 bases and J by 0 bases, and 6 bases separated the two germline ends. The CDR3 has 12 amino acids. With respect to this clonotype: Its antigen remains unknown.

Sample time point: patch test 2, 6 weeks after DPC sensitization. Treatment indicated: therapeutic diphenylcyclopropenone sensitization with weekly scalp DPC. TCRdb redid the calling of the RACE reads with MiXCR, one entry per CDR3 protein. The top ten hold around 3% of the sample, which has roughly 92,000 distinct CDR3 sequences, more than 9.5% seen once. This material consisted of whole blood, taken in connection with sensitization to the hapten diphenylcyclopropenone (DPC). The clonotype originates from a woman aged 40-49 years with alopecia areata. Some clones in this sample may be carry-over from other donors' samples. The chain joins TRBV3-1 to TRBJ2-7; D gene unclear. CDR3 sequence reads: CASSYNSYEQYF. The CDR3 DNA is TGTGCCAGCAGTTACAACTCCTACGAGCAGTACTTC.